These T cell receptor beta chains were read from a single sample in a study of blood T cells in healthy people across ages. TCRdb re-analysed the 5' RACE reads in MiXCR, keeping a single row per CDR3 protein. The table has about 380,000 distinct CDR3 sequences, roughly half seen once. Material for sequencing was blood. Receptor source: a man aged 55 to 69 in good health. The conserved cysteine and the conserved F or W are not part of the CDR3 here. The order of the fields is V gene, CDR3 protein.

v_gene: TRBV20-1
CDR3aa: SARQGAYEKLF

v_gene: TRBV7-9
CDR3aa: ASVPRGASPDTQY

v_gene: TRBV2
CDR3aa: ASSEYRGSYEQY

v_gene: TRBV20-1
CDR3aa: SASGGATLEQY

v_gene: TRBV3-1
CDR3aa: ASSQEASGRAGSKNIQY

v_gene: TRBV7-2
CDR3aa: ASSREWAGADGYT

v_gene: TRBV19
CDR3aa: ATGQGALHTEAF

v_gene: TRBV28
CDR3aa: ASSDRGRDEKPF

v_gene: TRBV29-1
CDR3aa: SASTGVVTEAF

v_gene: TRBV6-1
CDR3aa: ASSEADRGSTDTQY

v_gene: TRBV29-1
CDR3aa: SVDGTGGYEQY

v_gene: TRBV20-1
CDR3aa: SARDQGTGGVDTQY

v_gene: TRBV25-1
CDR3aa: ASSAPGTDTQY

v_gene: TRBV10-3
CDR3aa: AVSGTSNEQF

v_gene: TRBV20-1
CDR3aa: SASVTSGNYEQY

v_gene: TRBV7-9
CDR3aa: ASSPIGPFYEQY

v_gene: TRBV20-1
CDR3aa: SAPSELGYNEQF

v_gene: TRBV30
CDR3aa: AWSVQGAQPQH

v_gene: TRBV7-2
CDR3aa: ASNPTSGSGETQY

v_gene: TRBV4-2
CDR3aa: ASSQERADTYEQY